These 3 T cell receptor beta chains were sequenced from one sample in a study of blood T cells in healthy people across ages. Sample-barcoded 5' priming and a J-beta primer mix drove a second PCR of about 6 to 11 cycles. TCRdb recomputed calls from the 5' RACE reads with MiXCR, one row per CDR3 protein. Found here are about 1.8 million distinct CDR3 sequences, around half of them singletons; the top ten hold around 2.1%. Sequencing was done on a sample of blood. The receptors were sampled from a woman between 35 and 50 years old in good health.

The genes are TRBV7-2 and TRBJ2-7; TRBD2 agrees at 12 bases. Germline V lookup: CDR1 SGHTA, CDR2 FQGNSA. The CDR3 loop spans 15 amino acids. The J segment lost 6 bases and the V segment lost 4 bases, leaving 7 bases of the junction unmatched. CDR3 in DNA: TGTGCCAGCAGCTCCGGACTAGCGGGGAGTAGCGAGCAGTACTTC. It is translated as CASSSGLAGSSEQYF.

On this clonotype: A much larger clone is a single base away; this may be a read error. Since no conserved phenylalanine or tryptophan closes the CDR3, a read error is the likely cause. This chain uses TRBV7-2 with TRBJ2-4; D not certain. The CDR3 is 14 residues long. Deletions cut 1 base from V and 0 bases from J, with 4 bases between. Per the germline V gene, CDR1 is SGHTA and CDR2 is FQGNSA. The CDR3 bases are TGTGCCAGCAGCTTAGAAGTAGCCAAAAACATTCAGTACTTA. Translation gives CASSLEVAKNIQYL.

This clonotype was detected only a few times. The chain employs TRBV5-6 and TRBJ1-2; tentative D call: TRBD1 (6 bases). V lost 2 bases and J lost 11, with 13 bases in between. Germline CDR1 and CDR2: SGHDT and YYEEEE. CDR3 length equals 12 residues. CDR3 protein: CASSFFGGPYTF. Written as DNA, the CDR3 is TGTGCCAGCAGCTTTTTCGGGGGCCCATACACCTTC.